These T cell receptor beta chains were read from a single sample in a study of vaccination effects on CD4 cells after COVID-19. Libraries were prepared by immunoSEQ multiplex PCR; TCRdb keeps only in-frame clonotypes and omits some of them. The repertoire holds 35,000 to 45,000 clones, with around three quarters as singletons. Their antigens remain unidentified. This specimen consisted of CD4+ T cells from PBMCs cultured with SARS-CoV-2 spike peptides, obtained before COVID-19 vaccination. These receptors all come from a human donor who received a COVID-19 vaccine. The CDR3 runs from the conserved cysteine through the conserved F or W. D genes are given only for firm matches. Part of the rows lack a size; the others show once, few, many or a class for expanded clones.

V gene	clone size	J gene	CDR3 length	D gene	CDR3 DNA	CDR3 protein
TRBV2	once	TRBJ2-5	16	TRBD2	TGTGCCAGCCGACCCCGACTAGCGGGGATCCAAGAGACCCAGTACTTC	CASRPRLAGIQETQYF
TRBV6-2/TRBV6-3	.	TRBJ2-1	18	TRBD1	TGTGCCAGCAGGTACGACAGGGCATTGAGGTCAGCAGTCAATGAGCAGTTCTTC	CASRYDRALRSAVNEQFF
TRBV12-3/TRBV12-4	.	TRBJ2-5	13	.	TGTGCCAGCAGTTATGCAGGGGAAGAGACCCAGTACTTC	CASSYAGEETQYF
TRBV19	.	TRBJ1-1	15	TRBD1	TGTGCCAGTAGTACCACGGGACAGGGGGGGGCTGAAGCTTTCTTT	CASSTTGQGGAEAFF
TRBV5-1	few	TRBJ2-2	16	.	TGCGCCAGCAGCTTGAGTGGACAAGCGAACACCGGGGAGCTGTTTTTT	CASSLSGQANTGELFF
TRBV24-1	.	TRBJ2-1	15	TRBD1	TGTGCCACCAGTGAAGGGACAGGGTACTACAATGAGCAGTTCTTC	CATSEGTGYYNEQFF
TRBV3-1/TRBV3-2	.	TRBJ2-5	18	TRBD2	TGTGCCAGCAGCCAAGAATCTGGGACTAGCGGGGAGGGAAAGACCCAGTACTTC	CASSQESGTSGEGKTQYF
TRBV19	few	TRBJ1-5	15	.	TGTGCCAGTAGGGCCCAGGACACGGGGAATCAGCCCCAGCATTTT	CASRAQDTGNQPQHF
TRBV7-2	.	TRBJ2-3	15	.	TGTGCCAGCAGCTGGACGGGGCCACGCACAGATACGCAGTATTTT	CASSWTGPRTDTQYF
TRBV5-4	few	TRBJ2-1	13	.	TGTGCCAGCAGCCCGGGACTGGGGGATGAGCAGTTCTTC	CASSPGLGDEQFF
TRBV2	.	TRBJ2-3	14	.	TGTGCCAGCAGTGAAAGGGGGGCTGAAGATACGCAGTATTTT	CASSERGAEDTQYF
TRBV3-1/TRBV3-2	.	TRBJ1-6	18	.	TGTGCCAGCAGCCAAGACCCCCCAAAAAGCTCCTATAATTCACCCCTCCACTTT	CASSQDPPKSSYNSPLHF
TRBV19	few	TRBJ1-2	14	.	TGTGCCAGTAGTATCGGGGGGGCTAACTATGGCTACACCTTC	CASSIGGANYGYTF
TRBV24-1	.	TRBJ1-2	17	.	TGTGCCACCAGTGATTCCACTGAGGAACAGTACCACTATGGCTACACCTTC	CATSDSTEEQYHYGYTF
TRBV5-1	.	TRBJ2-1	16	.	TGCGCCAGCAGCTTGGCCCCAGGGGCGTTAGGAGATGAGCAGTTCTTC	CASSLAPGALGDEQFF
TRBV6-5	.	TRBJ1-5	15	TRBD1	TGTGCCAGCAGTCGACAGGGTTTGTCGGGACAGCCCCAGCATTTT	CASSRQGLSGQPQHF
TRBV27	few	TRBJ1-6	12	.	TGTGCCAGCAGTTTAGGCTATTCACCCCTCCACTTT	CASSLGYSPLHF
TRBV29-1	.	TRBJ2-1	13	TRBD2	TGCAGCGTTGCAAGCGGGGGGGATTATGAGCAGTTCTTC	CSVASGGDYEQFF
TRBV19	.	TRBJ1-1	15	.	TGTGCCAGTAGTATCGCAGGGCGGGGGATCACTGAAGCTTTCTTT	CASSIAGRGITEAFF
TRBV21-1	.	TRBJ2-4	14	.	TGTGCCAGCAGCAAAGTGGCGGGGGCGAACATTCAGTACTTC	CASSKVAGANIQYF
TRBV5-1	.	TRBJ2-1	16	TRBD2	TGCGCCAGCAGCCCCGCAACGACTAGCGGGGGGGCGGAGGAGTTCTTC	CASSPATTSGGAEEFF
TRBV28	.	TRBJ1-4	15	TRBD1	TGTGCCAGCAGTTTTCAGACAGGGGGTAATGAAAAACTGTTTTTT	CASSFQTGGNEKLFF
TRBV4-3	.	TRBJ2-4	17	TRBD1	TGCGCCAGCAGCCATCCCCGACAGGGCCTAGCCAAAAACATTCAGTACTTC	CASSHPRQGLAKNIQYF
TRBV29-1	few	TRBJ2-2	14	.	TGCAGCGTAAAGGGGGGGGCGAACACCGGGGAGCTGTTTTTT	CSVKGGANTGELFF
TRBV5-4	.	TRBJ2-5	15	.	TGTGCCAGCAGCTTGGCCGGGACACACCAAGAGACCCAGTACTTC	CASSLAGTHQETQYF
TRBV2	.	TRBJ2-5	16	TRBD2	TGTGCCAGCAGTGAAGGGGAGGGCGGGCTGAGGGAGACCCAGTACTTC	CASSEGEGGLRETQYF
TRBV18	few	TRBJ1-5	16	.	TGTGCCAGCTCACCATCCATTTCCACAGGTCGGCAGCCCCAGCATTTT	CASSPSISTGRQPQHF
TRBV7-2	.	TRBJ1-1	12	.	TGTGCCAGCAAGGCGGGGTCAACTGAAGCTTTCTTT	CASKAGSTEAFF
TRBV6-5	once	TRBJ1-1	14	TRBD1	TGTGCCAGCACGTTACAGGGGGCGCCCGCTGAAGCTTTCTTT	CASTLQGAPAEAFF
TRBV24-1	.	TRBJ2-5	15	.	TGTGCCACCAGTGACCCAAGGACAGCCCAAGAGACCCAGTACTTC	CATSDPRTAQETQYF
TRBV7-2	.	TRBJ2-5	12	.	TGTGCCAGCAGCCTATACCTTGAGACCCAGTACTTC	CASSLYLETQYF
TRBV5-1	once	TRBJ2-3	14	.	TGCGCCAGCAGCTTGGTGAGGGGCGCAGATACGCAGTATTTT	CASSLVRGADTQYF
TRBV3-1/TRBV3-2	.	TRBJ2-5	12	.	TGTGCCAGCAGCGGGACTCGGGAGACCCAGTACTTC	CASSGTRETQYF
TRBV24-1	.	TRBJ2-5	13	.	TGTGCCACCAGTGTCGGTAACGAAGAGACCCAGTACTTC	CATSVGNEETQYF
TRBV10-2	.	TRBJ2-5	13	TRBD2	TGCGCCAGCAGTGAGGCGGGGGGGGAGACCCAGTACTTC	CASSEAGGETQYF
TRBV6-5	few	TRBJ1-5	13	.	TGTGCCAGCAGTTATAATTCTTTCCAGCCCCAGCATTTT	CASSYNSFQPQHF
TRBV7-8	.	TRBJ1-1	15	.	TGTGCCAGCAGCTTAGGGGGGACATCGAACACTGAAGCTTTCTTT	CASSLGGTSNTEAFF